This T cell receptor (beta chain) is drawn from a study of Graves' ophthalmopathy and Graves' hyperthyroidism. The wider study: The study drew peripheral blood at initial diagnosis, before any treatment.

V shed 5 bases and J shed 5 bases, with 18 bases lying between them. CDR1 and CDR2 from the germline V gene are SGHTA and FQGTGA. CDR3 size: 15 residues. Concerning this clonotype: Its antigen remains unidentified.

RNA transcripts served as template for amplifying TCR beta CDR3 sequences. RT-PCR with HTBI primers came first, then second-round multiplex PCR. Each CDR3 protein gets one entry after TCRdb re-called the multiplex PCR reads with MiXCR. The repertoire holds hundreds of thousands of distinct CDR3 sequences, with about 38% as singletons. Diagnoses were established from clinical symptoms, serum thyroxine, TRAb, thyroid ultrasound and orbital computed tomography. Study findings and constraints: In predicting ophthalmopathy progression, the model reached 65% to 71% sensitivity and around 72% specificity. Clonotypes were expanded in thyroid at above 0.001 frequency, and most also appeared in blood.

The rearrangement joins TRBV7-3 to TRBJ2-5, with TRBD1 as a possible D gene (6 bases). Sequencing input: peripheral blood. The TCR comes from an adult man with Graves' ophthalmopathy. The DNA of the CDR3 is TGTGCCAGCAGCCAGGGAACAGGGCTCCGTGAGACCCAGTACTTC. It translates to CASSQGTGLRETQYF.